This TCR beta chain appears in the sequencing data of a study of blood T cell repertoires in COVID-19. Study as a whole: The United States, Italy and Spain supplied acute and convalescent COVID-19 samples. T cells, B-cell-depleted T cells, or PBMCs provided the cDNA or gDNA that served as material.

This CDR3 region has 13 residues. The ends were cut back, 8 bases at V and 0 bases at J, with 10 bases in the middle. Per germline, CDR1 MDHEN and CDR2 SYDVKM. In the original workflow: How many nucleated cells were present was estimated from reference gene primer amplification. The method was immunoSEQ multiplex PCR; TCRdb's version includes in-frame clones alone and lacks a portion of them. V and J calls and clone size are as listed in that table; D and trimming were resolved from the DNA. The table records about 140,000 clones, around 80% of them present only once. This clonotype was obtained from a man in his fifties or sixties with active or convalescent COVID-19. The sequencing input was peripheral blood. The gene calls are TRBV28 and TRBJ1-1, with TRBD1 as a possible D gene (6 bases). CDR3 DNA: TGTGCCAGCCGGGGGGCGTTGAACACTGAAGCTTTCTTT. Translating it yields CASRGALNTEAFF.